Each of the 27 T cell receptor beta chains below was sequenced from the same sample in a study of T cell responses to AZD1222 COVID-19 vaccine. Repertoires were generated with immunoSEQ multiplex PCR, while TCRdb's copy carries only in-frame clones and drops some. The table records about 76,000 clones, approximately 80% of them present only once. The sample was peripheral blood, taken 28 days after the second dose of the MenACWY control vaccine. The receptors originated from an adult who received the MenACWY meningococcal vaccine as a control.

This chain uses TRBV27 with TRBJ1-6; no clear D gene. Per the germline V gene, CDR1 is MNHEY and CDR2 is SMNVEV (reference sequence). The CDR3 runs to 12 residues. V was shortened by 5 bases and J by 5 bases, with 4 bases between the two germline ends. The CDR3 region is CASSRNNSPLHF. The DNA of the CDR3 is TGTGCCAGCAGTAGAAATAATTCACCCCTCCACTTT.

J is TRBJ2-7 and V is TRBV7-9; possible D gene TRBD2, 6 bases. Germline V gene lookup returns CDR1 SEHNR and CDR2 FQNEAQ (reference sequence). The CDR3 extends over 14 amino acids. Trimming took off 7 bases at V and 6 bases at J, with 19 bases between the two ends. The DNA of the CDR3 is TGTGCCAGCACCCCGGGGGATTTCAAGGGCGAGCAGTACTTC. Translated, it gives CASTPGDFKGEQYF.

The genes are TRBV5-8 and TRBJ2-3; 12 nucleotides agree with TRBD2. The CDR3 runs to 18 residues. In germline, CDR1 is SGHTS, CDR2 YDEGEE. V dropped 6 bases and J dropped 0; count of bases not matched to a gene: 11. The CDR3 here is CASTRNGLAGPSTDTQYF. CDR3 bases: TGTGCCAGCACCCGAAACGGACTAGCGGGGCCTAGCACAGATACGCAGTATTTT.

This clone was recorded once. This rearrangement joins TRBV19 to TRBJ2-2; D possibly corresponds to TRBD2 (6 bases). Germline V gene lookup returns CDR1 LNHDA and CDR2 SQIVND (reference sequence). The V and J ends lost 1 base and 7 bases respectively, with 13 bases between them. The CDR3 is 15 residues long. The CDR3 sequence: CASSIGREWNGELFF. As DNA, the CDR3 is TGTGCCAGTAGTATAGGTCGGGAGTGGAACGGGGAGCTGTTTTTT.

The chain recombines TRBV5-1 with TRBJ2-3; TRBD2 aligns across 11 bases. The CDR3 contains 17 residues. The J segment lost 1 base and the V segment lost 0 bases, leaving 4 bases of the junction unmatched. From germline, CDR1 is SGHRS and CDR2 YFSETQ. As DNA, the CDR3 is TGCGCCAGCAGCTTGGGTAGACTAGCGGGGCGCACAGATACGCAGTATTTT. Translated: CASSLGRLAGRTDTQYF.

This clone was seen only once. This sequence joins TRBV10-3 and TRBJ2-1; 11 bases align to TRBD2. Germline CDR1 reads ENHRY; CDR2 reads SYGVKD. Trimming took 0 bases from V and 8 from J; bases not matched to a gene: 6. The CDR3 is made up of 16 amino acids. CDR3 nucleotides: TGTGCCATCAGTGAGTCCCTAGCGGGAGGATTGGATGAGCAGTTCTTC. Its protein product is CAISESLAGGLDEQFF.

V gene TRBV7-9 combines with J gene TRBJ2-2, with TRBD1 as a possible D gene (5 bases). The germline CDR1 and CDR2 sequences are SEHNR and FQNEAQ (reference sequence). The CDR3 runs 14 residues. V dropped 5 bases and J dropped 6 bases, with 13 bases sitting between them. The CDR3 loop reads CASSRQQGPGELFF. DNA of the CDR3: TGTGCCAGCAGCCGGCAGCAGGGCCCCGGGGAGCTGTTTTTT.

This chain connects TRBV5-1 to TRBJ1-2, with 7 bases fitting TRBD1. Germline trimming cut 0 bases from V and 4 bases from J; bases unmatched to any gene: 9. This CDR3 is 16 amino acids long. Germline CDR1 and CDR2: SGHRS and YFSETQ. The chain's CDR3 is CASSLEGGDTVYGYTF. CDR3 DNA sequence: TGCGCCAGCAGCTTGGAAGGGGGCGATACCGTCTATGGCTACACCTTC. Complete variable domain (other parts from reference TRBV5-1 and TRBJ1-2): KAGVTQTPRYLIKTRGQQVTLSCSPISGHRSVSWYQQTPGQGLQFLFEYFSETQRNKGNFPGRFSGRQFSNSRSEMNVSTLELGDSALYLCASSLEGGDTVYGYTFGSGTRLTVV.

The CDR3 region has the DNA TGTGCCAGCAGTGAACTAGCGGGAGCGTCGGGTGAGCAGTTCTTC. Its translation is CASSELAGASGEQFF. The rearrangement uses TRBV2 and TRBJ2-1; 10 bases match TRBD2. Germline V gene lookup returns CDR1 SNHLY and CDR2 FYNNEI. The CDR3 loop spans 15 amino acids. With 2 bases clipped from V and 9 bases from J, the junction kept 7 bases outside the gene matches.

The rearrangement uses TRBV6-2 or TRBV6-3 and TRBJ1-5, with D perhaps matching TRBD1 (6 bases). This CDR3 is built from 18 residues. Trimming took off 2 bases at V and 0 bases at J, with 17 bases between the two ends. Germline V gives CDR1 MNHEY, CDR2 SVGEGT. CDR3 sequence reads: CASSYGGGRTVSNQPQHF. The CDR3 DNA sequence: TGTGCCAGCAGTTACGGGGGCGGGCGGACGGTTAGCAATCAGCCCCAGCATTTT.

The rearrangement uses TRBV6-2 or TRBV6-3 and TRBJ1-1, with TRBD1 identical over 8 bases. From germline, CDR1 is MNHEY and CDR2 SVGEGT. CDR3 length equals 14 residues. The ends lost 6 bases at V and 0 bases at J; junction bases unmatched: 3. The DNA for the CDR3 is TGTGCCAGCAGCCCGACAGGGGTGAACACTGAAGCTTTCTTT. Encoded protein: CASSPTGVNTEAFF.

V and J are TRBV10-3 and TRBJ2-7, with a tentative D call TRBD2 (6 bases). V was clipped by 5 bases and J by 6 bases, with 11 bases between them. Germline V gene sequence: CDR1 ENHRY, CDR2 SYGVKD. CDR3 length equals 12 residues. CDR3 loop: CAISLGGAEQYF. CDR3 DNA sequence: TGTGCCATCAGTTTGGGAGGCGCCGAGCAGTACTTC.

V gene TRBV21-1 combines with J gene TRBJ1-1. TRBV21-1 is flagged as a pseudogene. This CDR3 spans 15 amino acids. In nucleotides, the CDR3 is TGTGCCAGCAGCAAAGTAGGTAGGGCGAACACTGAAGCTTTCTTT. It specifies CASSKVGRANTEAFF.

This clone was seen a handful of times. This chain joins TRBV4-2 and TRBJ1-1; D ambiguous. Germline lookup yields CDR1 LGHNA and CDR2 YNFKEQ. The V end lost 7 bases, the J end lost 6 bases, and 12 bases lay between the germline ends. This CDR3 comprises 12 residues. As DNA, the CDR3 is TGTGCCAGCAAGGAGGGCGACGCTGAAGCTTTCTTT. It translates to CASKEGDAEAFF.

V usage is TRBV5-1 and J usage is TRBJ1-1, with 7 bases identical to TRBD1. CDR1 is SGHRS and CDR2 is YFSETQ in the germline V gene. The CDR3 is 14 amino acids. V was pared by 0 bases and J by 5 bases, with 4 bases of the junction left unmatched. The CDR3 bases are TGCGCCAGCAGCTTGGCAGGCAGGGGGACTGAAGCTTTCTTT. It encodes CASSLAGRGTEAFF.

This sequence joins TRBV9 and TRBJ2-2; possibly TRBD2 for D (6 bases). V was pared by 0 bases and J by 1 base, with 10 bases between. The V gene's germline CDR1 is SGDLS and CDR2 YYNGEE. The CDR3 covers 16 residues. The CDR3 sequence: CASSVELAGNTGELFF. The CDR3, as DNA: TGTGCCAGCAGCGTAGAACTAGCCGGGAACACCGGGGAGCTGTTTTTT.

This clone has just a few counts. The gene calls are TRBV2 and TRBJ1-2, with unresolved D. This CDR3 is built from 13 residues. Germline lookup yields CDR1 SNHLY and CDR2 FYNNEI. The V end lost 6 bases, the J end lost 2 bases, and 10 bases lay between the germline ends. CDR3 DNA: TGTGCCAGCAGCGAACAGATAAACTATGGCTACACCTTC. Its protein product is CASSEQINYGYTF.

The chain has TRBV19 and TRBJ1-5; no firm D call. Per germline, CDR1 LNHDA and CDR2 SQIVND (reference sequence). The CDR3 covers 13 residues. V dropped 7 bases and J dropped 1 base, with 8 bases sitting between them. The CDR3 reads CASTGSSNQPQHF. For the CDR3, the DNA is TGTGCCAGTACTGGGTCGAGCAATCAGCCCCAGCATTTT.

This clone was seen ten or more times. The CDR3 DNA reads TGTGCCAGCAGTTTATGGGGGACAGCCAACGAGCAGTACTTC. This encodes CASSLWGTANEQYF. The J gene is TRBJ2-7, the V gene TRBV27; 7 nucleotides match TRBD1. The germline CDR1 and CDR2 sequences are MNHEY and SMNVEV (reference sequence). The CDR3 loop spans 14 amino acids. V was clipped by 1 base and J by 5 bases; unmatched bases: 5.

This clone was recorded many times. This CDR3 reads CASSPAEGANTEAFF. CDR3 bases: TGTGCCAGCAGCCCCGCGGAGGGGGCGAACACTGAAGCTTTCTTT. The V gene is TRBV4-2, the J gene TRBJ1-1; 7 nucleotides match TRBD1. CDR3 size: 15 residues. Germline lookup yields CDR1 LGHNA and CDR2 YNFKEQ. The trim removed 4 bases at V and 1 base at J, leaving 6 bases unmatched.

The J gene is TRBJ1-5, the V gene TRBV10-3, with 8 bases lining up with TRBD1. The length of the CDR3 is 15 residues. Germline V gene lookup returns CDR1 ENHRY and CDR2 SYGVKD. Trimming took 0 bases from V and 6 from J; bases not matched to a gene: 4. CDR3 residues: CAISESTGESQPQHF. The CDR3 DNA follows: TGTGCCATCAGTGAGTCGACAGGGGAAAGTCAGCCCCAGCATTTT.

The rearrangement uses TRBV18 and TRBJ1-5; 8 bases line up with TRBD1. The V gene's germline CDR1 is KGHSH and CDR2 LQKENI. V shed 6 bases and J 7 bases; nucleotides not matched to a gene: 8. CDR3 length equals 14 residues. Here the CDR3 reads CASSPDRGDQPQHF. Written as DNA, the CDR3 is TGTGCCAGCTCCCCTGACAGGGGTGACCAGCCCCAGCATTTT.

The CDR3 region has the DNA TGTGCCAGTAGTATAGCACACGGAAATTTGGAGGGCTACACCTTC. Amino acid sequence: CASSIAHGNLEGYTF. The V call is TRBV19, the J call TRBJ1-2; no definite D call. The V gene's germline CDR1 is LNHDA and CDR2 SQIVND (reference sequence). Trimming stripped 1 base from V and 8 bases from J, with 17 bases between. This CDR3 has 15 amino acids.

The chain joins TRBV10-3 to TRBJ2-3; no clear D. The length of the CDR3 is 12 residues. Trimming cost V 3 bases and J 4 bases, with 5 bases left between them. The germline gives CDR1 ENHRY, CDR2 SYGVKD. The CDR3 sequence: CAISDSADTQYF. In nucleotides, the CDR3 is TGTGCCATCAGTGACTCGGCAGATACGCAGTATTTT.

The CDR3 nucleotides read TGTGCCAGCAGCTTGAGTGCACTACAGGGGGCCAAAAACATTCAGTACTTC. Translation: CASSLSALQGAKNIQYF. The chain recombines TRBV5-6 with TRBJ2-4, with 7 nucleotides matching TRBD1. V dropped 1 base and J dropped 1; count of bases not matched to a gene: 8. The germline V gene encodes CDR1 SGHDT and CDR2 YYEEEE. The CDR3 totals 17 residues. The full variable domain, rest sourced from reference TRBV5-6 and TRBJ2-4, is DAGVTQSPTHLIKTRGQQVTLRCSPKSGHDTVSWYQQALGQGPQFIFQYYEEEERQRGNFPDRFSGHQFPNYSSELNVNALLLGDSALYLCASSLSALQGAKNIQYFGAGTRLSVL.

Here the CDR3 DNA reads TGTGCCAGCAGTTTGATATCGACAGATACGCAGTATTTT. As protein: CASSLISTDTQYF. The chain is built from TRBV28 and TRBJ2-3; D is unresolved. The CDR3 totals 13 residues. Per the germline V gene, CDR1 is MDHEN and CDR2 is SYDVKM. Between the trimmed V and J ends, which lost 3 bases and 3 bases, there was a span of 7 bases.

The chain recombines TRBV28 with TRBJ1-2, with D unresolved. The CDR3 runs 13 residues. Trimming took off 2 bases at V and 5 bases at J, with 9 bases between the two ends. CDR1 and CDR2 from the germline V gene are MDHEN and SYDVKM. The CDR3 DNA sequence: TGTGCCAGCAGTTTAGGGTTGGTTTATGGCTACACCTTC. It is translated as CASSLGLVYGYTF.